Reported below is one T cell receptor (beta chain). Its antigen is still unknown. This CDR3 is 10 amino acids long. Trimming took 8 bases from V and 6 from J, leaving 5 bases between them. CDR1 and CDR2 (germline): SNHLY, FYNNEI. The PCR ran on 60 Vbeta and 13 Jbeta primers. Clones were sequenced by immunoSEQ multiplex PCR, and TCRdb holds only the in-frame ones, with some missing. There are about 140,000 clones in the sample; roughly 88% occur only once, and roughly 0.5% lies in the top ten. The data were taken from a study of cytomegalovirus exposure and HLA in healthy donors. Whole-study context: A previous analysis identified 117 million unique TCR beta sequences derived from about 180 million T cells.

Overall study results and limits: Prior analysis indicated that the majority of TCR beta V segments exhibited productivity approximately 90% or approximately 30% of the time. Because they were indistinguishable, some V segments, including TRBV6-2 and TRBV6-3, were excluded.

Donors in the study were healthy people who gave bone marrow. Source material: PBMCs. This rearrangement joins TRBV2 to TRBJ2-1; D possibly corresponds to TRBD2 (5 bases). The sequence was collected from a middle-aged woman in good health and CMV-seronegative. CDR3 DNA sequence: TGTGCCAGCGGAGGCAATGAGCAGTTCTTC. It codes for CASGGNEQFF.